These 30 T cell receptor beta chains were all obtained from the same sample, sequenced in a study of cytomegalovirus exposure and HLA in healthy donors (dated by TCRdb to 2016 to 2017). Library preparation used the immunoSEQ multiplex PCR assay. For the multiplex PCR, a mixture combining 60 forward primers for TCR Vbeta segments and 13 reverse primers for TCR Jbeta segments was used. TCRdb holds this immuneACCESS table with in-frame rearrangements only. Some clones are missing; in checked studies, unresolved V genes explain under half, and the rest has no known cause. The table for this sample lists more than 70,000 clones; around 70% of them were counted only once. The ten largest clones capture 9.7% of the sample. Input material: PBMCs. The receptors come from a woman between 45 and 65 years old in good health and CMV-seropositive.

The chain joins TRBV6-6 to TRBJ1-2; D is uncertain. The CDR3 spans 13 residues. Trimming cost V 6 bases and J 8 bases, with 16 bases left between them. Germline V CDR1 and CDR2: MNHNY, SVGAGI (reference sequence). CDR3 nucleotide sequence: TGTGCCAGCAGCCCCGGGAACCTCGCGGGCTACACCTTC. The encoded protein is CASSPGNLAGYTF.

The chain recombines TRBV11-2 with TRBJ2-3; 10 bases map to TRBD2. V was clipped by 4 bases and J by 2 bases; unmatched bases: 6. There are 16 residues in the CDR3. Germline CDR1 is SGHAT and CDR2 is FQNNGV. In DNA, the CDR3 is TGTGCCAGCAGCTCCGGGACTAGCGCATTCACAGATACGCAGTATTTT. Its translation is CASSSGTSAFTDTQYF.

The rearrangement links TRBV28 to TRBJ1-2; D gene uncertain. The CDR3 extends over 12 amino acids. Germline loops: CDR1 MDHEN, CDR2 SYDVKM. The V gene lost 10 bases and the J gene lost 2 bases, with 11 bases spanning the gap. CDR3 loop: CATSRANYGYTF. For the CDR3, the DNA is TGTGCCACCTCGAGGGCGAACTATGGCTACACCTTC.

The V gene is TRBV5-1, the J gene TRBJ2-7; 9 bases are a match to TRBD1. Germline assignment: CDR1 SGHRS and CDR2 YFSETQ. V dropped 7 bases and J dropped 3; count of bases not matched to a gene: 14. The CDR3 sequence is 16 residues long. The CDR3 protein is CASGYHGQGRNYEQYF. For the CDR3, the DNA is TGCGCCAGCGGCTACCATGGACAGGGGAGGAACTACGAGCAGTACTTC.

The rearrangement links TRBV30 to TRBJ1-5, with 8 bases lining up with TRBD1. Per germline, CDR1 GTSNPN and CDR2 SVGIG (reference sequence). This CDR3 spans 16 amino acids. V trimming: 2 bases; J trimming: 3 bases; junction bases outside the gene matches: 9. The CDR3 DNA sequence: TGTGCCTGGAGTAACACCCGGACAGGGACCAATCAGCCCCAGCATTTT. Amino acids: CAWSNTRTGTNQPQHF.

The rearrangement joins TRBV19 to TRBJ1-2; 10 bases align to TRBD1. Germline V CDR1 and CDR2: LNHDA, SQIVND (reference sequence). The CDR3 has 14 amino acids. Unmatched junction bases numbered 10, after V lost 7 bases and J lost 8 bases. In nucleotides, the CDR3 is TGTGCCAGTACCGCGACAGGGGGCGCGAGCGGCTACACCTTC. Protein: CASTATGGASGYTF.

This clone has a handful of counts. The rearrangement links TRBV30 to TRBJ1-4; no clear D gene. The CDR3 runs 12 residues. Germline CDR1 GTSNPN, CDR2 SVGIG (reference sequence). V lost 5 bases and J lost 0, with 4 bases in between. This CDR3 is CAWATTNEKLFF. DNA for the CDR3: TGTGCCTGGGCGACAACTAATGAAAAACTGTTTTTT.

The chain carries TRBV6-6 and TRBJ2-1; 8 bases fit TRBD1. Germline loops: CDR1 MNHNY, CDR2 SVGAGI (reference sequence). V shed 2 bases, J shed 5 bases, and the junction held 2 bases outside the gene matches. The CDR3 consists of 14 residues. CDR3 coding DNA: TGTGCCAGCAGTTACGGGACAGGCAACAATGAGCAGTTCTTC. This translates into CASSYGTGNNEQFF.

The V gene is TRBV6-5, the J gene TRBJ2-3; 11 positions agree with TRBD2. The CDR3 is 16 amino acids. With 4 bases clipped from V and 2 bases from J, the junction kept 5 bases outside the gene matches. Per the germline V gene, CDR1 is MNHEY and CDR2 is SVGAGI. CDR3 nucleotide sequence: TGTGCCAGCAGTTCTCTTAGCGGGGGGGCCACAGATACGCAGTATTTT. Translating gives CASSSLSGGATDTQYF.

The rearrangement links TRBV2 to TRBJ1-2; no reliable D call. In germline, CDR1 is SNHLY, CDR2 FYNNEI. The V end lost 2 bases, the J end lost 0 bases, and 10 bases lay between the germline ends. This CDR3 contains 15 residues. In nucleotides, the CDR3 is TGTGCCAGCAGTGAAAACGGGAGGCCTAACTATGGCTACACCTTC. Residues: CASSENGRPNYGYTF.

V usage is TRBV28 and J usage is TRBJ2-3; D remains ambiguous. Germline-derived CDR1 and CDR2 are MDHEN and SYDVKM. CDR3 length: 12 residues. V lost 3 bases and J lost 9, with 10 bases in between. CDR3 DNA sequence: TGTGCCAGCAGTTTGGTACCCCGGACGCAGTATTTT. It translates to CASSLVPRTQYF.

The chain is built from TRBV18 and TRBJ1-1, with D tentatively TRBD1 (6 bases). Germline loops: CDR1 KGHSH, CDR2 LQKENI. Trimming shortened V by 2 bases and J by 6 bases, and 10 bases separated the two germline ends. This CDR3 comprises 13 residues. The CDR3 DNA is TGTGCCAGCTCACCAAACAGGGAGTCTGAAGCTTTCTTT. This gives the protein CASSPNRESEAFF.

This chain's CDR3 is CASSSLHRNTEAFF. The CDR3, as DNA: TGTGCCAGCAGTTCATTACACCGGAACACTGAAGCTTTCTTT. The rearrangement uses TRBV28 and TRBJ1-1; D not certain. V lost 4 bases and J lost 1, with 10 bases in between. This CDR3 is built from 14 residues. The germline CDR1 and CDR2 sequences are MDHEN and SYDVKM. Based on the CDR3 plus reference TRBV28 and TRBJ1-1, the full variable domain is DVKVTQSSRYLVKRTGEKVFLECVQDMDHENMFWYRQDPGLGLRLIYFSYDVKMKEKGDIPEGYSVSREKKERFSLILESASTNQTSMYLCASSSLHRNTEAFFGQGTRLTVV.

The V call is TRBV2, the J call TRBJ2-7; D ambiguous. This CDR3 has 11 amino acids. Germline CDR1 reads SNHLY; CDR2 reads FYNNEI. Trimming removed 11 bases from V and 4 bases from J, with 12 bases in between. Written as DNA, the CDR3 is TGTGCCGCTCTATTTGGTTACGAGCAGTACTTC. Its protein product is CAALFGYEQYF.

V and J are TRBV27 and TRBJ1-5; no clear D. This CDR3 contains 13 residues. V was shortened by 6 bases and J by 5 bases, with 11 bases between the two germline ends. Germline CDR1 is MNHEY and CDR2 is SMNVEV (reference sequence). The CDR3 DNA is TGTGCCAGCAGCCCGTTTAATCATCAGCCCCAGCATTTT. Its translation: CASSPFNHQPQHF.

This clone showed up just a few times. The V call is TRBV5-1, the J call TRBJ1-4; TRBD1 matches 9 bases. This CDR3 contains 18 residues. V shed 4 bases, J shed 0 bases, and the junction held 10 bases outside the gene matches. In germline, CDR1 is SGHRS, CDR2 YFSETQ. The CDR3 protein is CASSIGTGKSTTNEKLFF. CDR3 coding DNA: TGCGCCAGCAGCATAGGGACAGGGAAGTCTACAACTAATGAAAAACTGTTTTTT.

The chain links TRBV28 to TRBJ2-5; 8 bases match TRBD1. The CDR3 length is 15 residues. The germline gives CDR1 MDHEN, CDR2 SYDVKM. Trimming removed 2 bases from V and 7 bases from J; junction bases left unmatched: 9. The CDR3 bases are TGTGCCAGCAGTTTACCGGGACAGGCTGGTGGGACCCAGTACTTC. It yields the protein CASSLPGQAGGTQYF.

The gene calls are TRBV11-2 and TRBJ2-3, with TRBD2 matching 7 bases. Looked up from germline, CDR1 is SGHAT and CDR2 is FQNNGV. This CDR3 has 16 residues. The ends lost 2 bases at V and 6 bases at J; junction bases unmatched: 11. The chain's CDR3 is CASSLLGGSWVDTQYF. The CDR3 DNA follows: TGTGCCAGCAGCTTACTCGGGGGGTCGTGGGTGGATACGCAGTATTTT. The whole variable domain, remainder taken from reference TRBV11-2 and TRBJ2-3, is EAGVAQSPRYKIIEKRQSVAFWCNPISGHATLYWYQQILGQGPKLLIQFQNNGVVDDSQLPKDRFSAERLKGVDSTLKIQPAKLEDSAVYLCASSLLGGSWVDTQYFGPGTRLTVL.

The rearrangement uses TRBV9 and TRBJ1-5; the D is unclear. CDR3 size: 15 residues. The V end was cut by 0 bases, the J end by 0 bases, with 7 bases between. Per the germline V gene, CDR1 is SGDLS and CDR2 is YYNGEE. The CDR3 coding sequence is TGTGCCAGCAGCGTAGGTTCCTCTAGCAATCAGCCCCAGCATTTT. Translating gives CASSVGSSSNQPQHF.

The V and J genes are TRBV5-5 and TRBJ2-3; 11 nucleotides agree with TRBD2. Germline CDR1 and CDR2: SGHKS and YYEKEE (reference sequence). After removal of 3 bases from V and 0 bases from J, the junction contained 12 bases not matched to a gene. This CDR3 comprises 19 residues. CDR3 DNA: TGTGCCAGCAGCTCATTCCGGACTAGCGGGCCGGATAGCACAGATACGCAGTATTTT. Its translation is CASSSFRTSGPDSTDTQYF. Looking up the rest from reference TRBV5-5 and TRBJ2-3 gives the full variable domain: DAGVTQSPTHLIKTRGQQVTLRCSPISGHKSVSWYQQVLGQGPQFIFQYYEKEERGRGNFPDRFSARQFPNYSSELNVNALLLGDSALYLCASSSFRTSGPDSTDTQYFGPGTRLTVL.

This clone was seen a few times. This sequence joins TRBV28 and TRBJ2-7; possibly TRBD1 for D (5 bases). The length of the CDR3 is 14 residues. V lost 10 bases, J lost 1 base, and 17 bases lay in between. Per germline, CDR1 MDHEN and CDR2 SYDVKM. CDR3 residues: CATVYPTVSYEQYF. Here the CDR3 DNA reads TGTGCCACCGTCTATCCGACAGTATCCTACGAGCAGTACTTC.

The gene calls are TRBV28 and TRBJ1-2; 8 bases agree with TRBD1. CDR3 length: 15 amino acids. The V segment lost 4 bases and the J segment 4 bases; nucleotides outside the gene matches: 8. Germline CDR1 and CDR2: MDHEN and SYDVKM. Here the CDR3 DNA reads TGTGCCAGCAGTTCAGGGGGCTCTGTTAGCTATGGCTACACCTTC. This sequence encodes CASSSGGSVSYGYTF.

The gene calls are TRBV10-3 and TRBJ1-1; weak D call: TRBD1 (5 bases). The CDR3 is 14 amino acids. Per germline, CDR1 ENHRY and CDR2 SYGVKD. The V gene lost 0 bases and the J gene lost 5 bases, with 10 bases spanning the gap. CDR3 sequence: CAISESNRKTEAFF. In nucleotides, the CDR3 is TGTGCCATCAGTGAGTCAAACAGGAAAACTGAAGCTTTCTTT.

This chain joins TRBV11-2 and TRBJ2-2, with TRBD1 identical over 11 bases. The trim removed 7 bases at V and 0 bases at J, leaving 7 bases unmatched. Germline lookup yields CDR1 SGHAT and CDR2 FQNNGV. The CDR3 contains 17 residues. The CDR3 protein is CASNERDRGANTGELFF. CDR3 in DNA: TGTGCCAGCAACGAACGGGACAGGGGGGCGAACACCGGGGAGCTGTTTTTT.

The chain recombines TRBV2 with TRBJ1-6; D ambiguous. The CDR3 length is 14 residues. V was trimmed by 5 bases and J by 8 bases, leaving 13 bases between them. Per the germline V gene, CDR1 is SNHLY and CDR2 is FYNNEI. The CDR3 coding sequence is TGTGCCAGCAGTCCGCCTCTGAGGGATTCACCCCTCCACTTT. It encodes CASSPPLRDSPLHF.

This chain joins TRBV2 and TRBJ1-5, with D perhaps TRBD1 (5 bases). The V and J ends lost 8 bases and 7 bases respectively, with 15 bases between them. In germline, CDR1 is SNHLY, CDR2 FYNNEI. The CDR3 sequence is 13 residues long. CDR3 coding DNA: TGTGCCAGCGGGGGGGTTAGGCCCCAGCCCCAGCATTTT. Translation gives CASGGVRPQPQHF.

This clone came up a few times. The chain couples TRBV5-1 to TRBJ1-2, with D perhaps TRBD1 (6 bases). Trimming stripped 4 bases from V and 8 bases from J, with 21 bases between. This CDR3 comprises 15 residues. Looked up from germline, CDR1 is SGHRS and CDR2 is YFSETQ. CDR3 bases: TGCGCCAGCAGCGGAGGACAGAACTCCCTCGGCGGCTACACCTTC. Translation: CASSGGQNSLGGYTF.

V is TRBV4-1 and J is TRBJ1-2, with 10 positions matching TRBD1. The CDR3 contains 17 residues. Germline V lookup: CDR1 MGHRA, CDR2 YSYEKL. V shed 4 bases and J 3 bases; nucleotides not matched to a gene: 11. Written as DNA, the CDR3 is TGCGCCAGCAGCCGGGCGGGTGGGACAGGGGTTCACTATGGCTACACCTTC. Its protein product is CASSRAGGTGVHYGYTF.

This sequence joins TRBV18 and TRBJ1-5; no definite D call. The V end lost 1 base, the J end lost 0 bases, and 10 bases lay between the germline ends. The germline V gene encodes CDR1 KGHSH and CDR2 LQKENI. The length of the CDR3 is 16 residues. CDR3 region: CASSPLSGDSNQPQHF. CDR3 bases: TGTGCCAGCTCACCACTAAGTGGAGATAGCAATCAGCCCCAGCATTTT.

CDR3 nucleotide sequence: TGTGCCAGCAGCTCGATCCAACACCCCGGGACAGGGGATCATCTGGACTATGGCTACACCTTC. Translation: CASSSIQHPGTGDHLDYGYTF. V gene TRBV13 combines with J gene TRBJ1-2; 10 nucleotides align to TRBD1. Trimming at V came to 4 bases and at J to 3 bases, leaving 23 bases not matched to a gene. The length of the CDR3 is 21 residues. From germline, CDR1 is PRHDT and CDR2 FYEKMQ (reference sequence).